A single T cell receptor beta chain is shown here with its context. Its antigen is currently unknown. The data are from a study of siplizumab effects on memory and regulatory T cells. The repertoire was sequenced with immunoSEQ multiplex PCR; TCRdb's copy has only in-frame clones and lacks some. The table lists some 100,000 clones, 75% to 95% of them singletons. Study results and limitations: Naive T cells apparently outstripped memory cells in diversity and seemed major alloresponse contributors. Researchers could map only a minor fraction of alloreactive clones to unstimulated subsets. Roughly 80-95% of proliferating CD4+ or CD8+ clones defied assignment to a naive or memory phenotype. Proof of suppressive function in proliferating Tregs from siplizumab cultures was not established.

This CDR3 is 14 amino acids long. CDR1 is SGHDT, CDR2 YYEEEE, per germline. The ends lost 4 bases at V and 7 bases at J; junction bases unmatched: 6. This TCR was sampled from a human donor in good health. Some clones in this sample may be carry-over from other donors' samples. This chain connects TRBV5-6 to TRBJ1-2, with 11 bases aligning to TRBD1. What was sequenced was CD4+ T cells sorted from blood. The CDR3 reads CASSPVGTGGGYTF. In DNA form, the CDR3 reads TGTGCCAGCAGCCCAGTTGGGACAGGGGGTGGCTACACCTTC.